The 26 T cell receptor beta chains listed next were all sequenced from one sample in a study of blood T cells in healthy people across ages. Together with a sample-barcoded 5' primer, a J-beta primer mix was included in a second PCR lasting roughly 6 to 12 cycles. TCRdb redid the calling of the 5' RACE reads with MiXCR, one entry per CDR3 protein. The table lists about a million distinct CDR3 sequences, roughly half of them singletons. Material for sequencing was blood. Source of these receptors: a woman between 55 and 75 years old in good health.

This chain uses TRBV5-1 with TRBJ2-6; 7 bases are shared with TRBD2. Germline values: CDR1 SGHRS, CDR2 YFSETQ. The V segment lost 3 bases and the J segment 5 bases; nucleotides outside the gene matches: 11. The CDR3 has 17 residues. DNA of the CDR3: TGCGCCAGCAGCTGGCAGGGAGGGGTGGAAAGGGCCAACGTCCTGACTTTC. This sequence encodes CASSWQGGVERANVLTF.

The rearrangement uses TRBV28 and TRBJ2-7; the match to TRBD1 covers 8 bases. Germline V gives CDR1 MDHEN, CDR2 SYDVKM. The CDR3 extends over 15 amino acids. The trim removed 7 bases at V and 0 bases at J, leaving 8 bases unmatched. The CDR3 sequence: CASTSPGQVSYEQYF. As DNA, the CDR3 is TGTGCCAGCACTTCCCCGGGACAGGTCTCCTACGAGCAGTACTTC.

The chain joins TRBV6-6 to TRBJ2-1; D might be TRBD1 or TRBD2, each matching 5 bases. CDR1 is MNHNY and CDR2 is SVGAGI in the germline V gene (reference sequence). V was clipped by 8 bases and J by 10 bases, with 15 bases between them. This CDR3 is 12 amino acids long. CDR3 bases: TGTGCCAGCTGCTGCGAGAGGGACGAGCAGTTCTTC. Translation gives CASCCERDEQFF.

This chain joins TRBV28 and TRBJ1-1, with 9 bases that match TRBD1. With V trimmed by 5 bases and J by 1 base, 5 bases remained unmatched. The germline V gene has CDR1 MDHEN and CDR2 SYDVKM. The CDR3 covers 15 residues. Here the CDR3 reads CASSRTGQGNTEAFF. CDR3 sequence (DNA): TGTGCCAGCAGTCGAACGGGACAGGGGAACACTGAAGCTTTCTTT.

This clonotype has a single count. This rearrangement joins TRBV7-2 to TRBJ2-5, with 8 nucleotides matching TRBD1. CDR3 length equals 16 residues. After removal of 2 bases from V and 2 bases from J, the junction contained 7 bases not matched to a gene. CDR1 and CDR2 from the germline V gene are SGHTA and FQGNSA. In DNA, the CDR3 is TGTGCCAGCAGCTTACTGGGACAGGTACCGCAAGAGACCCAGTACTTC. This codes for CASSLLGQVPQETQYF.

The rearrangement uses TRBV4-3 and TRBJ2-1; 12 bases match TRBD1. V was clipped by 0 bases and J by 8 bases; unmatched bases: 5. There are 16 residues in the CDR3. The V gene's germline CDR1 is LGHNA and CDR2 YSLEER. The CDR3 loop is CASSQDFGTGGHEQFF. CDR3 nucleotide sequence: TGCGCCAGCAGCCAAGATTTCGGGACAGGGGGCCATGAGCAGTTCTTC.

The chain employs TRBV7-6 and TRBJ2-5, with a tentative D call TRBD2 (6 bases). The germline gives CDR1 SGHVS, CDR2 FNYEAQ. This CDR3 spans 15 amino acids. The V and J ends lost 7 bases and 0 bases respectively, with 15 bases between them. DNA of the CDR3: TGTGCCAGCAACTCCCTGGAGGGGTACCAAGAGACCCAGTACTTC. Translating it yields CASNSLEGYQETQYF.

The chain employs TRBV6-2 or TRBV6-3 and TRBJ2-3; possible D gene TRBD1, 6 bases. The CDR3 spans 15 residues. V was trimmed by 8 bases and J by 2 bases, leaving 17 bases between them. Germline loops: CDR1 MNHEY, CDR2 SVGEGT. The CDR3 DNA sequence: TGTGCCAGCGGTTCCACCGACAGGCCCACAGATACGCAGTATTTT. Translated, it gives CASGSTDRPTDTQYF.

This clonotype was counted between two and nine times. The V and J genes are TRBV29-1 and TRBJ2-3; a possible D gene is TRBD1 (6 bases). Germline V gives CDR1 SQVTM, CDR2 ANQGSEA. V dropped 4 bases and J dropped 5 bases, with 16 bases sitting between them. CDR3 length: 14 amino acids. The CDR3 loop is CSVGVRQGQDTQYF. The CDR3 DNA follows: TGCAGCGTTGGAGTTCGTCAGGGACAAGATACGCAGTATTTT.

As DNA, the CDR3 is TGTGCCAGCAGTTACGTTCCCAGCGGGAGTTCTTACGAGCAGTACTTC. Residues: CASSYVPSGSSYEQYF. The V and J genes are TRBV6-2 or TRBV6-3 and TRBJ2-5; 8 positions match TRBD2. The end of the DNA fits TRBJ2-7 better, so the J call may be wrong. CDR3 size: 16 residues. CDR1 and CDR2 (germline): MNHEY, SVGEGT.

This clonotype was observed a handful of times. The CDR3 region is CAISPLAGATDTQYF. Written as DNA, the CDR3 is TGTGCCATCAGTCCGCTAGCGGGAGCCACAGATACGCAGTATTTT. The chain couples TRBV10-3 to TRBJ2-3; 10 nucleotides align to TRBD2. The junction had 4 bases not matched to a gene; V was cut back by 5 bases and J by 2 bases. The CDR3 runs to 15 residues. The germline gives CDR1 ENHRY, CDR2 SYGVKD.

The J gene is TRBJ2-3, the V gene TRBV7-9; D call uncertain. The CDR3 is 15 residues long. Deletions cut 3 bases from V and 6 bases from J, with 16 bases between. The germline CDR1 and CDR2 sequences are SEHNR and FQNEAQ (reference sequence). The CDR3 DNA sequence: TGTGCCAGCAGCTTTATGATGGGTTCTTCGGATACGCAGTATTTT. Translation gives CASSFMMGSSDTQYF.

This clonotype came up a few times. The chain uses TRBV6-1 and TRBJ2-7; D not resolved. Per germline, CDR1 MNHNS and CDR2 SASEGT. The length of the CDR3 is 12 residues. With 0 bases removed from V and 4 bases from J, the gap between germline ends came to 4 bases. CDR3 DNA sequence: TGTGCCAGCAGTGAAGCGCGATACGAGCAGTACTTC. The encoded protein is CASSEARYEQYF.

This rearrangement joins TRBV20-1 to TRBJ2-5; 10 bases map to TRBD1. The CDR3 extends over 13 amino acids. The germline V gene encodes CDR1 DFQATT and CDR2 SNEGSKA (reference sequence). Germline trimming cut 3 bases from V and 3 bases from J; bases unmatched to any gene: 1. The CDR3 spells CSASGTGEETQYF. The CDR3 DNA is TGCAGTGCTAGCGGGACAGGGGAAGAGACCCAGTACTTC.

This clonotype was seen just once. This chain links TRBV4-1 with TRBJ1-4; D is possibly TRBD1 (6 bases). CDR3 length: 16 residues. The germline V gene has CDR1 MGHRA and CDR2 YSYEKL. V was clipped by 2 bases and J by 2 bases, with 12 bases between them. The chain's CDR3 is CASSQFPGHTNEKLFF. The CDR3 DNA reads TGCGCCAGCAGCCAATTTCCGGGACACACTAATGAAAAACTGTTTTTT.

On this clonotype itself: The junction does not match germline at one end; this may be a read error. The rearrangement links TRBV12-3 or TRBV12-4 to TRBJ2-1; D gene ambiguous. This CDR3 is built from 12 residues. CDR3: CASSPTSNEPFF. The CDR3 coding sequence is TGTGCCAGCAGTCCTACCAGCAATGAGCCGTTCTTC.

This rearrangement joins TRBV29-1 to TRBJ2-5; 9 bases are shared with TRBD2. The CDR3 covers 13 residues. V dropped 6 bases and J dropped 3; count of bases not matched to a gene: 5. CDR1 is SQVTM and CDR2 is ANQGSEA in the germline V gene. The CDR3 reads CSVTRTSEETQYF. The CDR3 DNA sequence: TGCAGCGTAACTCGGACTAGCGAAGAGACCCAGTACTTC.

The chain has TRBV5-1 and TRBJ2-3; D perhaps matches TRBD2 (5 bases). Germline assignment: CDR1 SGHRS and CDR2 YFSETQ. The CDR3 is 13 amino acids. The V end was cut by 0 bases, the J end by 8 bases, with 10 bases between. The CDR3 DNA sequence: TGCGCCAGCAGCTTGGGGACTCGGGGTACGCAGTATTTT. Translation: CASSLGTRGTQYF. Full variable domain (rest looked up from reference TRBV5-1 and TRBJ2-3): KAGVTQTPRYLIKTRGQQVTLSCSPISGHRSVSWYQQTPGQGLQFLFEYFSETQRNKGNFPGRFSGRQFSNSRSEMNVSTLELGDSALYLCASSLGTRGTQYFGPGTRLTVL.

Regarding this clonotype: One end of the junction is discordant with germline, which a read error may explain. The V and J genes are TRBV6-6 and TRBJ2-5, with TRBD1 matching over 7 bases. The CDR3 is 16 residues long. Germline CDR1 and CDR2: MNHNY and SVGAGI (reference sequence). The CDR3 DNA sequence: TGTGTCAGCACCAAGAAGGCCTGGGACAGCCAAGAGACCCAGTACTTC. This sequence encodes CVSTKKAWDSQETQYF.

The V gene is TRBV20-1, the J gene TRBJ1-2, with D possibly being TRBD1 (5 bases). CDR3 length: 15 amino acids. V shed 4 bases and J shed 1 base, with 16 bases lying between them. The germline CDR1 and CDR2 sequences are DFQATT and SNEGSKA (reference sequence). The CDR3 DNA follows: TGCAGTGCTAACTCAGGACAACAAAATAACTATGGCTACACCTTC. It is translated as CSANSGQQNNYGYTF.

The CDR3 sequence: CASSFPRTGSALEAFF. CDR3 DNA: TGTGCCAGCAGCTTTCCGAGGACGGGTTCGGCCTTGGAAGCTTTCTTT. The chain uses TRBV5-5 and TRBJ1-1; the D is unclear. Germline values: CDR1 SGHKS, CDR2 YYEKEE (reference sequence). V was cut by 2 bases and J by 8 bases, with 22 bases left in between. CDR3 length: 16 amino acids.

This chain connects TRBV20-1 to TRBJ2-3; perhaps TRBD1 as D (6 bases). Germline V gene data show CDR1 as DFQATT and CDR2 as SNEGSKA (reference sequence). The CDR3 spans 15 residues. The V end lost 5 bases, the J end lost 1 base, and 16 bases lay between the germline ends. The CDR3 region has the DNA TGCAGTGCTTCGGTCCAGGGGTATGGCACAGATACGCAGTATTTT. Its protein product is CSASVQGYGTDTQYF.

The table lists this clonotype with a count of one. The rearrangement joins TRBV20-1 to TRBJ1-5; no clear D gene. Germline lookup yields CDR1 DFQATT and CDR2 SNEGSKA (reference sequence). Deletions cut 1 base from V and 6 bases from J, with 10 bases between. The CDR3 covers 13 residues. CDR3 nucleotide sequence: TGCAGTGCTAGAGGCGGCTACGGTCAGCCCCAGCATTTT. Encoded protein: CSARGGYGQPQHF.

This clonotype was observed a single time. The J gene is TRBJ1-1, the V gene TRBV10-3; possible D gene TRBD1, 5 bases. The germline V and J ends were trimmed by 5 bases and 5 bases, with 15 bases remaining between them. Germline CDR1 ENHRY, CDR2 SYGVKD. This CDR3 comprises 14 residues. The CDR3 sequence is CAISRGREETEAFF. Here the CDR3 DNA reads TGTGCCATCAGTAGGGGCAGGGAGGAGACTGAAGCTTTCTTT.

The gene calls are TRBV13 and TRBJ2-7; TRBD2 matches at 8 bases. The end of the DNA is better explained by TRBJ2-5, so the J call may be wrong. The CDR3 extends over 14 amino acids. The germline V gene encodes CDR1 PRHDT and CDR2 FYEKMQ (reference sequence). CDR3 loop: CASSPGGFWETQYF. DNA of the CDR3: TGTGCCAGCAGCCCGGGGGGGTTTTGGGAGACCCAGTACTTC.

V gene TRBV10-3 combines with J gene TRBJ1-2; D not certain. Germline V gives CDR1 ENHRY, CDR2 SYGVKD. There are 11 residues in the CDR3. Trimming took off 9 bases at V and 8 bases at J, with 13 bases between the two ends. CDR3 residues: CAISWVSGYTF. Here the CDR3 DNA reads TGTGCCATTAGCTGGGTGAGCGGCTACACCTTC.